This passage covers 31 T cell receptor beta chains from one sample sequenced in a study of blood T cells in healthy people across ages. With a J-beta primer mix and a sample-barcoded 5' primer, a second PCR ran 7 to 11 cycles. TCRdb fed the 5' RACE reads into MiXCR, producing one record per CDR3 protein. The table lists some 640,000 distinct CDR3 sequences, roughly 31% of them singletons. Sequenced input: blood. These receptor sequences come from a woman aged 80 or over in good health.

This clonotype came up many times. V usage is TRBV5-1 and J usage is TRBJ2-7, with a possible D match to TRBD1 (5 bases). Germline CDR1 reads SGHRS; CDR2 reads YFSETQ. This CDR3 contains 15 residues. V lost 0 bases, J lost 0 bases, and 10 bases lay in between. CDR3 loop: CASSLEGFSSYEQYF. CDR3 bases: TGCGCCAGCAGCTTGGAGGGGTTTAGCTCCTACGAGCAGTACTTC.

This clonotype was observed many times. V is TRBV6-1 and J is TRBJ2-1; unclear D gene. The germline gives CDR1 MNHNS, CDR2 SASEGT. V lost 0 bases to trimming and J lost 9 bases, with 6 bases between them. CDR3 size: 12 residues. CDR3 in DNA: TGTGCCAGCAGTGAAGCCCCCCGTGAGCAGTTCTTC. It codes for CASSEAPREQFF.

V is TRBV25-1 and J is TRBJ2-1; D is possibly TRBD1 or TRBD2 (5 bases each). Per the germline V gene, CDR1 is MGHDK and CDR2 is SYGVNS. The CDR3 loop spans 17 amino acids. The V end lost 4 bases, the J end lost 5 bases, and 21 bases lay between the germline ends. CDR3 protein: CASSGGLGVGIHNEQFF. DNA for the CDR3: TGTGCCAGCAGTGGGGGGTTGGGCGTCGGAATACACAATGAGCAGTTCTTC. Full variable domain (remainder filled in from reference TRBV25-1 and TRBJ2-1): EADIYQTPRYLVIGTGKKITLECSQTMGHDKMYWYQQDPGMELHLIHYSYGVNSTEKGDLSSESTVSRIRTEHFPLTLESARPSHTSQYLCASSGGLGVGIHNEQFFGPGTRLTVL.

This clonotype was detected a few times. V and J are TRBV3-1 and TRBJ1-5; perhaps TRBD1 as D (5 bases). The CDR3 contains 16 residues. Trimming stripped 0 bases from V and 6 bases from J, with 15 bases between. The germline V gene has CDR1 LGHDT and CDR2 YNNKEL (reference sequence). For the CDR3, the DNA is TGTGCCAGCAGCCAAGAGGGATGGGGGTTGCGTCAGCCCCAGCATTTT. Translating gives CASSQEGWGLRQPQHF.

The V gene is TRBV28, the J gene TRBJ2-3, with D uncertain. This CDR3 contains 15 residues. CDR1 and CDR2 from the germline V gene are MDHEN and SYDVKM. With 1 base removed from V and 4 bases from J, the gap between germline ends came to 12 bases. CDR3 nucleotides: TGTGCCAGCAGTTTATCAGGACGAAGAGCAGATACGCAGTATTTT. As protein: CASSLSGRRADTQYF.

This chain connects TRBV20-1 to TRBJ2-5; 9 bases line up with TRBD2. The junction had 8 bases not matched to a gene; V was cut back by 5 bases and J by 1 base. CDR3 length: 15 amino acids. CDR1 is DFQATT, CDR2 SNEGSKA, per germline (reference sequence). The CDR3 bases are TGCAGTGCTCCTCACAGAGCGGGGGGCCAAGAGACCCAGTACTTC. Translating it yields CSAPHRAGGQETQYF.

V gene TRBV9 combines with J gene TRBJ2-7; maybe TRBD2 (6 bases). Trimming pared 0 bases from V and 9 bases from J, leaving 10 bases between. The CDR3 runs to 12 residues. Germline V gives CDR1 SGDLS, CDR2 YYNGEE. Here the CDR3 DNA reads TGTGCCAGCAGCGTAGCGGGAGAGCGGCAGTACTTC. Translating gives CASSVAGERQYF.

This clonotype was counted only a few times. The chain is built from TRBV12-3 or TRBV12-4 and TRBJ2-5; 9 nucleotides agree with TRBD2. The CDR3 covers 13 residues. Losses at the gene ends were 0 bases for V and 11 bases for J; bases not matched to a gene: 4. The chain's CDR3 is CASSLAASGEQYF. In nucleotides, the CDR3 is TGTGCCAGCAGTTTAGCGGCTAGCGGGGAGCAGTACTTC.

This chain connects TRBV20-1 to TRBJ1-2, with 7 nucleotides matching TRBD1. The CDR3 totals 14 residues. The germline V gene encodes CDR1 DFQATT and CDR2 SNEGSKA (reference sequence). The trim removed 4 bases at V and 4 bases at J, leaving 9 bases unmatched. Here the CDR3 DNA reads TGCAGTGCTAATAACAGGGGAGAGTTCTATGGCTACACCTTC. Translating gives CSANNRGEFYGYTF.

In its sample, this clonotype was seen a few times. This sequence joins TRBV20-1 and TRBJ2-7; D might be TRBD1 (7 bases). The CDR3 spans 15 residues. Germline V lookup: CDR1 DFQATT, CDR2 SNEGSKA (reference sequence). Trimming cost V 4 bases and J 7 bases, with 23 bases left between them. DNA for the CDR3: TGCAGTGCTACCCCTTCGGGGGACAGATTATGGGAGCAGTACTTC. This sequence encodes CSATPSGDRLWEQYF.

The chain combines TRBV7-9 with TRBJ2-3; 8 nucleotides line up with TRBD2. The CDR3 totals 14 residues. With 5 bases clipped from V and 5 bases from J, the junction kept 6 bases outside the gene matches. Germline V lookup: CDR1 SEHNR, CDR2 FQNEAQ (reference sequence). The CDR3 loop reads CASSPITSGDTQYF. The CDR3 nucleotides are TGTGCCAGCAGCCCGATCACTAGCGGAGATACGCAGTATTTT.

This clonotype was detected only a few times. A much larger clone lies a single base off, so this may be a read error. In DNA, the CDR3 is TGTGCCAGCAGTATAACTCACAATGAGCAGTACTTC. This codes for CASSITHNEQYF. The chain is built from TRBV6-2 or TRBV6-3 and TRBJ2-5; D gene ambiguous. Germline CDR1 reads MNHEY; CDR2 reads SVGEGT. The CDR3 has 12 amino acids. The V end lost 5 bases, the J end lost 11 bases, and 15 bases lay between the germline ends.

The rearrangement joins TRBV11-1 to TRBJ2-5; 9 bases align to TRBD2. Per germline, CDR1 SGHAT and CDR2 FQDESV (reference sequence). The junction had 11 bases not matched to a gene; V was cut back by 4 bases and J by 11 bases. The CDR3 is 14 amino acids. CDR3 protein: CASSYSSGADEQYF. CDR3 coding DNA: TGTGCCAGCAGCTACTCTAGCGGGGCGGATGAGCAGTACTTC.

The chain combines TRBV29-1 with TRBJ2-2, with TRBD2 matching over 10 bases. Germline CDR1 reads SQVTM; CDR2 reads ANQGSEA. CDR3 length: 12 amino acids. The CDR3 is CGLAANTGELFF. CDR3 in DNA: TGCGGACTAGCGGCTAACACCGGGGAGCTGTTTTTT.

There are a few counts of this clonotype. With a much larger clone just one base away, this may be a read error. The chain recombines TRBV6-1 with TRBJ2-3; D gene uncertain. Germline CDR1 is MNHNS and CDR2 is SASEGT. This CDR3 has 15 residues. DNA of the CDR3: TGTGCCAGCAGTGAAGGTGTGGTCTCCGCAGATACGCGGTATTTT. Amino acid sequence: CASSEGVVSADTRYF.

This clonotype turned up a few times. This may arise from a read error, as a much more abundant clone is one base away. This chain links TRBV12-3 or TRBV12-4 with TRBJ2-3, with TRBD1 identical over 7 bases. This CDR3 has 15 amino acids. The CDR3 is CASSLGQPSTDAQYF. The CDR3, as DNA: TGTGCCAGCAGTTTGGGACAGCCTAGCACAGATGCGCAGTATTTT.

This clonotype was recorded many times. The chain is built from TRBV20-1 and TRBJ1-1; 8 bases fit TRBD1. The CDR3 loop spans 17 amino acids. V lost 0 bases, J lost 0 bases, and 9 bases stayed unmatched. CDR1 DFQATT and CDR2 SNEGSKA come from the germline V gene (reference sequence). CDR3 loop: CSARDLVRGPVNTEAFF. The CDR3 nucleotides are TGCAGTGCTAGAGATCTCGTCAGGGGGCCCGTGAACACTGAAGCTTTCTTT.

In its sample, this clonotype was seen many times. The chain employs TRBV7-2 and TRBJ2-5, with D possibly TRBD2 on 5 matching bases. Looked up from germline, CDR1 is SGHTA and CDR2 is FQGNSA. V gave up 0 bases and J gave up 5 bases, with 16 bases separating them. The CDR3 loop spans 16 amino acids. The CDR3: CASSLASAGLGETQYF. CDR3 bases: TGTGCCAGCAGCTTAGCTTCGGCGGGTCTCGGGGAGACCCAGTACTTC.

The CDR3 reads CASSFQKGGTGELFF. In nucleotides, the CDR3 is TGTGCCAGCAGTTTTCAGAAGGGTGGGACCGGGGAGCTGTTTTTT. The chain joins TRBV27 to TRBJ2-2, with no clear D. This CDR3 region has 15 residues. The V gene's germline CDR1 is MNHEY and CDR2 SMNVEV (reference sequence). V lost 3 bases and J lost 5, with 13 bases in between.

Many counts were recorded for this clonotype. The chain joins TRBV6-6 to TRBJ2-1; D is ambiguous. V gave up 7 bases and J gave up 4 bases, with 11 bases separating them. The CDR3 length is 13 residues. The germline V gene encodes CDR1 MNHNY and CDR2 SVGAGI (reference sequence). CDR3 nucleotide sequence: TGTGCCAGCAATCCCACAGAGTACAATGAGCAGTTCTTC. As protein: CASNPTEYNEQFF.

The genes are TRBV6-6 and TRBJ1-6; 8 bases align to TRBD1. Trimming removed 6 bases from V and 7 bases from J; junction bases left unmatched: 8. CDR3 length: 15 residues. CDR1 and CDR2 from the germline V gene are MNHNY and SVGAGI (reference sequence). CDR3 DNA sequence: TGTGCCAGCAGCCGCCGGGGACAGGAGAATTCACCCCTCCACTTT. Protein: CASSRRGQENSPLHF.

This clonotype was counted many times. Here the CDR3 DNA reads TGCAGTGCTAGAGTAGCGGGGGGATACAATGAGCAGTTCTTC. Protein: CSARVAGGYNEQFF. V gene TRBV20-1 combines with J gene TRBJ2-1; 10 bases agree with TRBD2. The CDR3 runs to 14 residues. After removal of 1 base from V and 4 bases from J, the junction contained 1 base not matched to a gene. Germline lookup yields CDR1 DFQATT and CDR2 SNEGSKA (reference sequence).

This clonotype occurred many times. In nucleotides, the CDR3 is TGTGCCATCGGGGGGACTAGCGGGGGGTCCGAGCAGTACTTC. It is translated as CAIGGTSGGSEQYF. The chain employs TRBV10-3 and TRBJ2-7; TRBD2 matches at 15 bases. Trimming removed 8 bases from V and 6 bases from J; junction bases left unmatched: 5. The length of the CDR3 is 14 residues. The germline V gene has CDR1 ENHRY and CDR2 SYGVKD.

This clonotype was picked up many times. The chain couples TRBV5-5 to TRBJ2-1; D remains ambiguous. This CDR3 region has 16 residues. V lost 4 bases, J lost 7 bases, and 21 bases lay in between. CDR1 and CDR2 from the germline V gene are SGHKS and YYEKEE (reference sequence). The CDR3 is CASSPPPIAGRNEQFF. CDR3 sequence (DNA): TGTGCCAGCAGCCCCCCCCCGATAGCCGGAAGGAATGAGCAGTTCTTC. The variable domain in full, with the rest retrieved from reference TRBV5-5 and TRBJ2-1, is DAGVTQSPTHLIKTRGQQVTLRCSPISGHKSVSWYQQVLGQGPQFIFQYYEKEERGRGNFPDRFSARQFPNYSSELNVNALLLGDSALYLCASSPPPIAGRNEQFFGPGTRLTVL.

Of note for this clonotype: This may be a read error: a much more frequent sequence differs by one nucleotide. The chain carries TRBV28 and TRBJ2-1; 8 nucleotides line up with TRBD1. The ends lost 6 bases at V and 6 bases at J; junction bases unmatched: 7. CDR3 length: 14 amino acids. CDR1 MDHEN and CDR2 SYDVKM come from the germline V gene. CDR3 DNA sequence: TGTGCCAGCAGCCTGGACAGGGTACGCAATGAGCAGTTCTTC. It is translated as CASSLDRVRNEQFF.

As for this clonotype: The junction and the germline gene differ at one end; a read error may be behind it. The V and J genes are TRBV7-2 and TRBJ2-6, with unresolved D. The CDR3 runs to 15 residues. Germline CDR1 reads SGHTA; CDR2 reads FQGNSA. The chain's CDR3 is CASGLWPSGANVLTF. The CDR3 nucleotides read TGTGCCAGCGGCTTATGGCCATCTGGGGCCAACGTCCTGACTTTC.

For the CDR3, the DNA is TGTGCCTGGAGCCCAGGAGGCGGGGGATCTCTTTCGGTTCCGCAGTATTTT. It yields the protein CAWSPGGGGSLSVPQYF. The chain couples TRBV30 to TRBJ2-3; 7 bases align to TRBD2. The CDR3 is made up of 17 amino acids. Germline V lookup: CDR1 GTSNPN, CDR2 SVGIG (reference sequence). Losses at the gene ends were 3 bases for V and 10 bases for J; bases not matched to a gene: 22.

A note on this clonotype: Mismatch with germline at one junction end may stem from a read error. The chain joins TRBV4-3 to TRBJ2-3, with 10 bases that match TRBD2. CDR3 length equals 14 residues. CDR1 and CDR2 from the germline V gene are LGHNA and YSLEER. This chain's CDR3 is CASSSGLAADMQYF. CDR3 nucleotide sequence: TGCGCCAGCAGCAGCGGACTAGCGGCAGATATGCAGTATTTT.

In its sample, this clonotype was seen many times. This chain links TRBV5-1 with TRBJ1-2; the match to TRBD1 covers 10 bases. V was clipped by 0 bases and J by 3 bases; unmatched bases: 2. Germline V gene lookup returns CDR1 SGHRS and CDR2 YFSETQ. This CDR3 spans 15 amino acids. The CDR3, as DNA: TGCGCCAGCAGCTTGGGGGACAGGGGTCACTATGGCTACACCTTC. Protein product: CASSLGDRGHYGYTF.

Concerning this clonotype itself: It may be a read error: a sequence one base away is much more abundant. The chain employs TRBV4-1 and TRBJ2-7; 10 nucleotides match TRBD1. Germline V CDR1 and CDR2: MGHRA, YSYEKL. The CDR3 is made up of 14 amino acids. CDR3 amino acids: CASSQRQGAYKQYF. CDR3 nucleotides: TGCGCCAGCAGCCAGAGACAGGGGGCCTACAAGCAGTACTTC.

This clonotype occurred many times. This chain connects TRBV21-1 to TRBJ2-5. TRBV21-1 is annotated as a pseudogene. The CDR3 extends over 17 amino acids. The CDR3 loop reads CASSKGHHRLGEETQYF. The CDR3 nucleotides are TGTGCCAGCAGCAAAGGTCACCACAGACTCGGCGAAGAGACCCAGTACTTC.